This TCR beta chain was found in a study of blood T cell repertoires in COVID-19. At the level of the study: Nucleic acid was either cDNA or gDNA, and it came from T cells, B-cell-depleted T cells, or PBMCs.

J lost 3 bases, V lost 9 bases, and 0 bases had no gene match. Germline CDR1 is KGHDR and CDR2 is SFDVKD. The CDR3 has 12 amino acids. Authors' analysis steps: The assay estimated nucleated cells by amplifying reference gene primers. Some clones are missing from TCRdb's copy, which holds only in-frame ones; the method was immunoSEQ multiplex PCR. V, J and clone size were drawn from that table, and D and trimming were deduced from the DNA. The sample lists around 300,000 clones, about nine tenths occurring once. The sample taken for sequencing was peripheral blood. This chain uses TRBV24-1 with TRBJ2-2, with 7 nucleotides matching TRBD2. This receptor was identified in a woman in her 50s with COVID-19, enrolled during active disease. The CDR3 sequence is CATGRDTGELFF. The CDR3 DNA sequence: TGTGCCACCGGGAGGGACACCGGGGAGCTGTTTTTT.